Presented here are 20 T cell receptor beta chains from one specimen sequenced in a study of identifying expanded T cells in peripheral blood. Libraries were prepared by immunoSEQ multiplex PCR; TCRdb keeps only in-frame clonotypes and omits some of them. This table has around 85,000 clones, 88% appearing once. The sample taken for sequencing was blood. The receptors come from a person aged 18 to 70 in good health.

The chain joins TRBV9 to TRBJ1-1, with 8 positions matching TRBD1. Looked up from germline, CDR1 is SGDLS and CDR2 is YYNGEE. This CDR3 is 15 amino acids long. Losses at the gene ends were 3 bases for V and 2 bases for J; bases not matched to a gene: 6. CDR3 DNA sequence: TGTGCCAGCAGCGCCGACAGGGGTAGCAACACTGAAGCTTTCTTT. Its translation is CASSADRGSNTEAFF.

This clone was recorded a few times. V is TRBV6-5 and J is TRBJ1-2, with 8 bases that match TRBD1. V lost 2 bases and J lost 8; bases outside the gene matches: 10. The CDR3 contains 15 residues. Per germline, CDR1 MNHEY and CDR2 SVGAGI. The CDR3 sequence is CASSYTTVTGDGYTF. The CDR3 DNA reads TGTGCCAGCAGTTACACCACCGTGACAGGGGACGGCTACACCTTC.

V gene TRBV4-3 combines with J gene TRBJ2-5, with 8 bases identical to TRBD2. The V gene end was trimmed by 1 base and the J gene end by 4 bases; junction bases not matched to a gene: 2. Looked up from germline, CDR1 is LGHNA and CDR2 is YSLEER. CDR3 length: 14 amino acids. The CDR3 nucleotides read TGCGCCAGCAGCCAAGGTACTAGCGGAGAGACCCAGTACTTC. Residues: CASSQGTSGETQYF.

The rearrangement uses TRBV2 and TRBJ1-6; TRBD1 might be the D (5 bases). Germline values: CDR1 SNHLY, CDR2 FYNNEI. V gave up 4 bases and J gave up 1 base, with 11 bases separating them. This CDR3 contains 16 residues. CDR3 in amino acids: CASSGLGGSYNSPLHF. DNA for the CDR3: TGTGCCAGCAGTGGACTGGGGGGGTCCTATAATTCACCCCTCCACTTT.

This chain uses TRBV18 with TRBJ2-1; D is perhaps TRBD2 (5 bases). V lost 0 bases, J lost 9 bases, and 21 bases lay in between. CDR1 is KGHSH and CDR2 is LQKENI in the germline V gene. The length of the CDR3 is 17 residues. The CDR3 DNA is TGTGCCAGCTCACCACCGAGCCGATCAAGAACGGGGAGTGAGCAGTTCTTC. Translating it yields CASSPPSRSRTGSEQFF. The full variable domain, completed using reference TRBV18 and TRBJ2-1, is NAGVMQNPRHLVRRRGQEARLRCSPMKGHSHVYWYRQLPEEGLKFMVYLQKENIIDESGMPKERFSAEFPKEGPSILRIQQVVRGDSAAYFCASSPPSRSRTGSEQFFGPGTRLTVL.

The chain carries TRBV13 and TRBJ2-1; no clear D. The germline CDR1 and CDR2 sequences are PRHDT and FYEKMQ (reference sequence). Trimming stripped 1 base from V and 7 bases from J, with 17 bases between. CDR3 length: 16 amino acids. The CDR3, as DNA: TGTGCCAGCAGCTTAGCACGGTACAGCGCAGGTAATGAGCAGTTCTTC. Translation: CASSLARYSAGNEQFF.

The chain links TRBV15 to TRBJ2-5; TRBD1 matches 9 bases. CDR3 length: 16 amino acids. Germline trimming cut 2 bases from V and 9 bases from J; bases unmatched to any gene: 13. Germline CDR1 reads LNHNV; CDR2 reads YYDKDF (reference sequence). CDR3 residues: CATSRLHGTGPRAQYF. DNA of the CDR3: TGTGCCACCAGCAGACTACACGGGACAGGGCCTAGGGCCCAGTACTTC.

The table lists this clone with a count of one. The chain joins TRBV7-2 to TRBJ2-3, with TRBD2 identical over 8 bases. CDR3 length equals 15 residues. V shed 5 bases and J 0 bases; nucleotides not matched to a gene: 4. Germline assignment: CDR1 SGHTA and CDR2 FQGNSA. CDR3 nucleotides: TGTGCCAGCAGCCCCGGGAGGGCCAGCACAGATACGCAGTATTTT. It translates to CASSPGRASTDTQYF.

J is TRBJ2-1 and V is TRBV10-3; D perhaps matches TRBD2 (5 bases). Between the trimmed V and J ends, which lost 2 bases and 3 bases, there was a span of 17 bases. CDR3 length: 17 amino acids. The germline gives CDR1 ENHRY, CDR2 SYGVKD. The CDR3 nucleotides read TGTGCCATCAGTGAGGATCCAGACGGGAACTACTACAATGAGCAGTTCTTC. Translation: CAISEDPDGNYYNEQFF.

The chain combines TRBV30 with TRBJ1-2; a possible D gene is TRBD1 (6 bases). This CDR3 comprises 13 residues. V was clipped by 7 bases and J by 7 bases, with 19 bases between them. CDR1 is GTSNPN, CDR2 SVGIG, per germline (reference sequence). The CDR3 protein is CALSPQGFSGYTF. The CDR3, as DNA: TGTGCCTTGTCACCACAGGGATTTAGTGGCTACACCTTC.

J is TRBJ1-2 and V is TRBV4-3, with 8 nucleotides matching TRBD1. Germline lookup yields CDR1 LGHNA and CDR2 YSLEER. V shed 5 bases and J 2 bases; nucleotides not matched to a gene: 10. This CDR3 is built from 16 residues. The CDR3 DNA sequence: TGCGCCAGCAGCGCTCCTGAGACAGGGGTCAACTATGGCTACACCTTC. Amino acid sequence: CASSAPETGVNYGYTF.

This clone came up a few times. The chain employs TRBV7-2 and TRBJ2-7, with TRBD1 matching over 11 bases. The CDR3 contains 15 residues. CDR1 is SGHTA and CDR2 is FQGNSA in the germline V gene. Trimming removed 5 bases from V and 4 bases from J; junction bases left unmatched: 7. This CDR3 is CASSPRTGGQYEQYF. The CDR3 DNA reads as TGTGCCAGCAGCCCGCGGACAGGGGGCCAGTACGAGCAGTACTTC.

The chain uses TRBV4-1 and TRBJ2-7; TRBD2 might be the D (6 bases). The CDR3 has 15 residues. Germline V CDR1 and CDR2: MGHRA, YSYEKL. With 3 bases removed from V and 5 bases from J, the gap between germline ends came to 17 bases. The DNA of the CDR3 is TGCGCCAGCAGCCAGGCCGGGACTGGCCTTCACGAGCAGTACTTC. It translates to CASSQAGTGLHEQYF.

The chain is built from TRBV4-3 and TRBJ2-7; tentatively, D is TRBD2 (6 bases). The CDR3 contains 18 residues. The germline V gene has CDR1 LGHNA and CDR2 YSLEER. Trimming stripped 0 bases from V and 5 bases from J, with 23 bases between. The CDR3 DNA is TGCGCCAGCAGCCAAGATAGCGGAAGGAGCGTGGGGCCGGACGAGCAGTACTTC. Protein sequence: CASSQDSGRSVGPDEQYF.

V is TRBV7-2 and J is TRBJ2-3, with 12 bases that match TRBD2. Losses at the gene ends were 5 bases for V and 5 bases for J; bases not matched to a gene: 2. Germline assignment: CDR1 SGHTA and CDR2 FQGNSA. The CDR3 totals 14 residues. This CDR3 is CASSPTSGGDTQYF. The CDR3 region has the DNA TGTGCCAGCAGCCCGACTAGCGGGGGAGATACGCAGTATTTT.

CDR3 coding DNA: TGCGCCAGCAGCTTGGACTACAATGAGCAGTTCTTC. It specifies CASSLDYNEQFF. This sequence joins TRBV5-1 and TRBJ2-1; D not certain. The CDR3 is 12 residues long. V dropped 0 bases and J dropped 3 bases, with 1 base sitting between them. The germline V gene encodes CDR1 SGHRS and CDR2 YFSETQ. Full variable domain (rest looked up from reference TRBV5-1 and TRBJ2-1): KAGVTQTPRYLIKTRGQQVTLSCSPISGHRSVSWYQQTPGQGLQFLFEYFSETQRNKGNFPGRFSGRQFSNSRSEMNVSTLELGDSALYLCASSLDYNEQFFGPGTRLTVL.

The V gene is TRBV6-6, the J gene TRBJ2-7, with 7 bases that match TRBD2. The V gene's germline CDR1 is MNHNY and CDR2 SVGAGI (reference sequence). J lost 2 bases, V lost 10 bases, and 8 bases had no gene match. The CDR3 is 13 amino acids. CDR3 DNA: TGTGCCACCCGGTGGGGGGGTGCCTACGAGCAGTACTTC. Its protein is CATRWGGAYEQYF.

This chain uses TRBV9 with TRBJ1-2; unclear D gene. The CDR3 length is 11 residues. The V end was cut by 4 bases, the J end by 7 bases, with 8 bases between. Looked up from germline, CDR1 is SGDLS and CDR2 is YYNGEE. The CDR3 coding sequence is TGTGCCAGCAGCTGGTGGGGTGGCTACACCTTC. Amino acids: CASSWWGGYTF.

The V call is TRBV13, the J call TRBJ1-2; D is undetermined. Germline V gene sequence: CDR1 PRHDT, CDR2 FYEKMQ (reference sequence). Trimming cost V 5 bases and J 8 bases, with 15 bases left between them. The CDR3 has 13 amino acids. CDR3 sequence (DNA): TGTGCCAGCAGCCCGGGCCGTAGCAGGGGCTACACCTTC. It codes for CASSPGRSRGYTF.

Written as DNA, the CDR3 is TGTGCCAGCAGTTACGGGACAGGCGGCACCATATATTTT. Its translation: CASSYGTGGTIYF. The chain recombines TRBV6-5 with TRBJ1-3, with 8 positions matching TRBD1. Germline V gives CDR1 MNHEY, CDR2 SVGAGI. The CDR3 is made up of 13 amino acids. The V and J ends lost 2 bases and 9 bases, in that order; junction bases with no gene match: 3.